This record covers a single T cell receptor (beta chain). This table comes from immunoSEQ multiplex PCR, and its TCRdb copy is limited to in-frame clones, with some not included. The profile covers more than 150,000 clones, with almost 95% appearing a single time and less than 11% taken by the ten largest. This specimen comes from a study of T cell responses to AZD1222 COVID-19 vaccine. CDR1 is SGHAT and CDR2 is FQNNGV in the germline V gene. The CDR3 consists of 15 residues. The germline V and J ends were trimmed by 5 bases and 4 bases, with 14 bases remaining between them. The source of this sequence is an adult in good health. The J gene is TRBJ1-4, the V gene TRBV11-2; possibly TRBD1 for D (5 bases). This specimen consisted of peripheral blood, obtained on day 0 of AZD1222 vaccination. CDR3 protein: CASSPRGAFNEKLFF. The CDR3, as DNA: TGTGCCAGCAGCCCTAGGGGCGCATTTAATGAAAAACTGTTTTTT. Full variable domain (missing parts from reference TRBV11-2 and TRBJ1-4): EAGVAQSPRYKIIEKRQSVAFWCNPISGHATLYWYQQILGQGPKLLIQFQNNGVVDDSQLPKDRFSAERLKGVDSTLKIQPAKLEDSAVYLCASSPRGAFNEKLFFGSGTQLSVL.